The table lists the clone carrying this T cell receptor beta chain with a few counts. This entry comes from a study of T-cell reconstitution after alpha-beta-depleted transplantation in children. TCRbeta library preparation incorporated unique molecular identifiers. TCRdb re-analysed the PCR reads in MiXCR, keeping a single row per CDR3 protein. The sample yields almost 500,000 distinct CDR3 sequences, approximately 13% seen once. This CDR3 has 14 amino acids. Trimming stripped 0 bases from V and 4 bases from J, with 6 bases between. Looked up from germline, CDR1 is LGHDT and CDR2 is YNNKEL (reference sequence).

Sequenced here: PBMCs from the stem cell graft donor, sampled from the stem cell graft. The gene calls are TRBV3-1 and TRBJ2-2; no firm D call. The clonotype originates from a human donor who donated a stem cell graft to a child with combined immunodeficiency. In nucleotides, the CDR3 is TGTGCCAGCAGCCAAGATCTGAGCACCGGGGAGCTGTTTTTT. Its protein is CASSQDLSTGELFF.